A selection of T cell receptor beta chains follows, all from one sample in a study of beta chain features in type 1 diabetes. Sequencing used immunoSEQ multiplex PCR; TCRdb keeps in-frame clones, though not all of them. Of roughly 350,000 clones listed, over 8.5% are singletons. Sequenced input: central memory CD4+ T cells from blood. These receptors originate from a man younger than 45 with type 1 diabetes. CDR3s include the opening cysteine and the closing phenylalanine or tryptophan. A D gene is named only where the DNA matches it firmly. Clone size is not always given. Where it is, it says once, few, many or a class for expanded clones.

V gene: TRBV10-3; D gene: TRBD1; clone size: few; J gene: TRBJ2-7; CDR3 protein: CAITGDSGVSGSYEQYF; CDR3 DNA: TGTGCCATCACAGGGGACAGTGGGGTTTCTGGTTCCTACGAGCAGTACTTC
V gene: TRBV19; D gene: TRBD2; clone size: once; J gene: TRBJ2-6; CDR3 protein: CASSIPGTSGRNPYSGANVLTF; CDR3 DNA: TGTGCCAGTAGTATACCCGGGACTAGCGGGAGGAACCCTTACTCTGGGGCCAACGTCCTGACTTTC
V gene: TRBV21-1; D gene: .; clone size: many; J gene: TRBJ2-1; CDR3 protein: CASSRPRYLGIYNEQFF; CDR3 DNA: TGTGCCAGCAGCCGACCGCGATACCTAGGGATTTACAATGAGCAGTTCTTC
V gene: TRBV11-2; D gene: TRBD1; clone size: .; J gene: TRBJ2-4; CDR3 protein: CASSLDRAQNIQYF; CDR3 DNA: TGTGCCAGCAGCTTGGACAGGGCGCAAAACATTCAGTACTTC
V gene: TRBV6-1; D gene: .; clone size: few; J gene: TRBJ2-3; CDR3 protein: CAIRASGSTDTQYF; CDR3 DNA: TGTGCCATCAGAGCCAGCGGGAGCACAGATACGCAGTATTTT
V gene: TRBV21-1; D gene: .; clone size: many; J gene: TRBJ2-1; CDR3 protein: CASSPSDRGHLNEQFF; CDR3 DNA: TGTGCCAGCAGCCCCTCCGACAGGGGGCATCTCAATGAGCAGTTCTTC
V gene: TRBV11-2; D gene: .; clone size: few; J gene: TRBJ2-2; CDR3 protein: CASSLNPNTGELFF; CDR3 DNA: TGTGCCAGCAGCTTGAACCCAAACACCGGGGAGCTGTTTTTT
V gene: TRBV19; D gene: .; clone size: .; J gene: TRBJ1-1; CDR3 protein: CASSIGSWGNTEAFF; CDR3 DNA: TGTGCCAGTAGTATCGGTTCCTGGGGGAACACTGAAGCTTTCTTT
V gene: TRBV5-1; D gene: .; clone size: few; J gene: TRBJ2-3; CDR3 protein: CASSRGEITDTQYF; CDR3 DNA: TGCGCCAGCAGCCGAGGGGAGATAACAGATACGCAGTATTTT
V gene: TRBV5-6; D gene: .; clone size: few; J gene: TRBJ2-3; CDR3 protein: CASSRDSLRDTQYF; CDR3 DNA: TGTGCCAGCAGCCGGGACTCCCTCAGGGATACGCAGTATTTT
V gene: TRBV28; D gene: .; clone size: few; J gene: TRBJ1-2; CDR3 protein: CASSGTNGGYGYTF; CDR3 DNA: TGTGCCAGCAGTGGGACGAACGGGGGCTATGGCTACACCTTC
V gene: TRBV4-2; D gene: .; clone size: .; J gene: TRBJ1-2; CDR3 protein: CASSRTTGSSYGYTF; CDR3 DNA: TGTGCCAGCAGCCGGACAACAGGGTCTAGCTATGGCTACACCTTC
V gene: TRBV18; D gene: TRBD2; clone size: .; J gene: TRBJ2-1; CDR3 protein: CASSPTTSARYRSYNEQFF; CDR3 DNA: TGTGCCAGCTCACCCACGACTAGCGCCCGATACCGCTCCTACAATGAGCAGTTCTTC
V gene: TRBV27; D gene: .; clone size: few; J gene: TRBJ1-5; CDR3 protein: CASSLSWTSYSNQPQHF; CDR3 DNA: TGTGCCAGCAGTTTATCTTGGACATCTTATAGCAATCAGCCCCAGCATTTT
V gene: TRBV7-2; D gene: TRBD2; clone size: many; J gene: TRBJ2-5; CDR3 protein: CASSSVKGGTSGETQYF; CDR3 DNA: TGTGCCAGCAGCTCAGTAAAGGGCGGCACTAGCGGAGAGACCCAGTACTTC
V gene: TRBV7-2; D gene: .; clone size: few; J gene: TRBJ2-1; CDR3 protein: CASSSGLGGDEQFF; CDR3 DNA: TGCGCCAGCAGCTCCGGACTAGGGGGCGATGAGCAGTTCTTC
V gene: TRBV6-4; D gene: TRBD1; clone size: .; J gene: TRBJ1-1; CDR3 protein: CASSADRGTEAFF; CDR3 DNA: TGTGCCAGCAGCGCTGACAGGGGGACTGAAGCTTTCTTT
V gene: TRBV28; D gene: TRBD2; clone size: few; J gene: TRBJ2-7; CDR3 protein: CASSPGTSGRSVYEQYF; CDR3 DNA: TGTGCCAGCAGCCCTGGGACTAGCGGGAGATCCGTCTACGAGCAGTACTTC